The 32 T cell receptor beta chains below come from one sample, sequenced in a study of cytotoxic CD8 clonotypes in ibrutinib-treated CLL. The method was immunoSEQ multiplex PCR; TCRdb's version includes in-frame clones alone and lacks a portion of them. The sample holds some 150,000 clones; around 77% are singletons and the top ten take under 35%. Sequenced material: PBMCs, taken after 12 months of ibrutinib treatment. The receptors were sampled from a human donor with chronic lymphocytic leukemia.

This chain uses TRBV4-3 with TRBJ2-1; D call uncertain. Per germline, CDR1 LGHNA and CDR2 YSLEER. The germline V and J ends were trimmed by 0 bases and 2 bases, with 8 bases remaining between them. The CDR3 is 15 residues long. The CDR3 reads CASSQEGLTYNEQFF. As DNA, the CDR3 is TGCGCCAGCAGCCAAGAGGGCCTAACCTACAATGAGCAGTTCTTC.

The chain is built from TRBV7-8 and TRBJ2-1, with TRBD2 matching over 13 bases. The ends lost 2 bases at V and 5 bases at J; junction bases unmatched: 21. The germline V gene has CDR1 SGHVS and CDR2 FQNEAQ. The CDR3 totals 22 residues. This CDR3 is CASSLHLSGGLAGAKKNNEQFF. CDR3 DNA: TGTGCCAGCAGCTTACACCTGTCAGGAGGACTAGCGGGGGCCAAAAAAAACAATGAGCAGTTCTTC. Full variable domain (remainder filled in from reference TRBV7-8 and TRBJ2-1): GAGVSQSPRYKVAKRGQDVALRCDPISGHVSLFWYQQALGQGPEFLTYFQNEAQLDKSGLPSDRFFAERPEGSVSTLKIQRTQQEDSAVYLCASSLHLSGGLAGAKKNNEQFFGPGTRLTVL.

CDR3 protein: CASSIGQVSSSYNEQFF. The CDR3 bases are TGCGCCAGCAGCATCGGACAGGTCTCGAGCTCCTACAATGAGCAGTTCTTC. V and J are TRBV5-1 and TRBJ2-1, with 7 bases matching TRBD1. Germline lookup yields CDR1 SGHRS and CDR2 YFSETQ. The ends lost 4 bases at V and 0 bases at J; junction bases unmatched: 10. The CDR3 is 17 amino acids.

The gene calls are TRBV27 and TRBJ1-1, with TRBD1 as a possible D gene (6 bases). The CDR3 extends over 14 amino acids. In germline, CDR1 is MNHEY, CDR2 SMNVEV (reference sequence). The V end lost 5 bases, the J end lost 3 bases, and 13 bases lay between the germline ends. CDR3 sequence (DNA): TGTGCCAGCAGTCCACAGGGTTGGGACACTGAAGCTTTCTTT. It encodes CASSPQGWDTEAFF.

This chain connects TRBV9 to TRBJ1-1; D remains unclear. Trimming stripped 0 bases from V and 6 bases from J, with 12 bases between. The CDR3 covers 14 residues. Per the germline V gene, CDR1 is SGDLS and CDR2 is YYNGEE. The CDR3 nucleotides are TGTGCCAGCAGCGTAGGGAGGGTTGGCGCTGAAGCTTTCTTT. Its translation is CASSVGRVGAEAFF.

This sequence joins TRBV27 and TRBJ2-2; D is undetermined. The CDR3 spans 13 residues. Germline V gene sequence: CDR1 MNHEY, CDR2 SMNVEV (reference sequence). Trimming removed 2 bases at V and 3 bases at J, with 4 bases between. The CDR3 reads CASSLRDTGELFF. CDR3 nucleotide sequence: TGTGCCAGCAGTTTACGGGACACCGGGGAGCTGTTTTTT.

The chain is built from TRBV6-5 and TRBJ1-5; D is uncertain. The length of the CDR3 is 15 residues. In germline, CDR1 is MNHEY, CDR2 SVGAGI. Trimming removed 6 bases at V and 0 bases at J, with 12 bases between. For the CDR3, the DNA is TGTGCCAGCAGGGATAGGACGGATAGCAATCAGCCCCAGCATTTT. Protein: CASRDRTDSNQPQHF.

The chain employs TRBV28 and TRBJ1-6; possibly TRBD1 for D (5 bases). V was clipped by 5 bases and J by 8 bases, with 13 bases between them. Germline CDR1 reads MDHEN; CDR2 reads SYDVKM. The CDR3 has 14 amino acids. CDR3: CASSTPGFDSPLHF. In DNA, the CDR3 is TGTGCCAGCAGTACCCCAGGGTTCGATTCACCCCTCCACTTT.

The chain recombines TRBV30 with TRBJ1-2, with D possibly matching TRBD1 (6 bases). V gave up 8 bases and J gave up 3 bases, with 13 bases separating them. Looked up from germline, CDR1 is GTSNPN and CDR2 is SVGIG (reference sequence). This CDR3 is built from 12 residues. As DNA, the CDR3 is TGTGCCCTTAAGGGGGGCGACTATGGCTACACCTTC. Protein sequence: CALKGGDYGYTF.

The chain employs TRBV5-1 and TRBJ1-2, with D uncertain. This CDR3 region has 14 residues. The V end was cut by 4 bases, the J end by 2 bases, with 12 bases between. Germline loops: CDR1 SGHRS, CDR2 YFSETQ. The CDR3 sequence is CASSPGRQNYGYTF. In DNA, the CDR3 is TGCGCCAGCAGCCCTGGGAGGCAGAACTATGGCTACACCTTC.

The chain joins TRBV29-1 to TRBJ2-3, with D unresolved. The V and J ends lost 3 bases and 3 bases respectively, with 13 bases between them. The CDR3 is 14 residues long. Per germline, CDR1 SQVTM and CDR2 ANQGSEA. This CDR3 reads CSVDSSTWTDTQYF. The DNA for the CDR3 is TGCAGCGTTGACTCGAGCACGTGGACAGATACGCAGTATTTT.

The chain employs TRBV9 and TRBJ2-7; tentatively, D is TRBD2 (5 bases). Germline V gene sequence: CDR1 SGDLS, CDR2 YYNGEE. This CDR3 region has 15 residues. The ends were cut back, 0 bases at V and 5 bases at J, with 15 bases in the middle. CDR3 DNA: TGTGCCAGCAGCGTAGGGACTGGACCGTTCCACGAGCAGTACTTC. Protein: CASSVGTGPFHEQYF.

This clone was counted a few times. The chain joins TRBV28 to TRBJ2-3; 7 bases match TRBD1. This CDR3 spans 16 amino acids. Germline-derived CDR1 and CDR2 are MDHEN and SYDVKM. V lost 5 bases to trimming and J lost 4 bases; unmatched junction nucleotides: 12. CDR3 in amino acids: CASSHTTGFPADTQYF. Written as DNA, the CDR3 is TGTGCCAGCAGTCACACGACAGGGTTCCCAGCAGATACGCAGTATTTT.

CDR3 bases: TGCGCCAGCAGCTTGGAACTAGCGGGAGGGTCCATTACCTACGAGCAGTACTTC. Amino acid sequence: CASSLELAGGSITYEQYF. V and J are TRBV5-1 and TRBJ2-7; TRBD2 matches at 13 bases. Unmatched junction bases numbered 8, after V lost 0 bases and J lost 2 bases. The CDR3 is made up of 18 amino acids. Germline V gene lookup returns CDR1 SGHRS and CDR2 YFSETQ.

The chain is built from TRBV7-2 and TRBJ1-2; no reliable D call. V lost 5 bases and J lost 5, with 9 bases in between. The CDR3 loop spans 12 amino acids. Germline V lookup: CDR1 SGHTA, CDR2 FQGNSA. In DNA, the CDR3 is TGTGCCAGCAGCGATGTTGGGTATGGCTACACCTTC. Translated: CASSDVGYGYTF. The variable domain in full, with the rest retrieved from reference TRBV7-2 and TRBJ1-2, is GAGVSQSPSNKVTEKGKDVELRCDPISGHTALYWYRQSLGQGLEFLIYFQGNSAPDKSGLPSDRFSAERTGGSVSTLTIQRTQQEDSAVYLCASSDVGYGYTFGSGTRLTVV.

This clone appeared a single time. The J gene is TRBJ2-7, the V gene TRBV27, with D perhaps TRBD1 (6 bases). This CDR3 is 13 amino acids long. Germline V gives CDR1 MNHEY, CDR2 SMNVEV (reference sequence). V was shortened by 6 bases and J by 1 base, with 10 bases between the two germline ends. The CDR3 bases are TGTGCCAGCAGGTGGACAGATTCCTACGAGCAGTACTTC. Translation gives CASRWTDSYEQYF.

This chain links TRBV5-1 with TRBJ1-1; 7 nucleotides match TRBD1. The J segment lost 0 bases and the V segment lost 4 bases, leaving 6 bases of the junction unmatched. The germline gives CDR1 SGHRS, CDR2 YFSETQ. This CDR3 has 15 residues. In DNA form, the CDR3 reads TGCGCCAGCAGCGGACGACAGGGAATGAACACTGAAGCTTTCTTT. Protein sequence: CASSGRQGMNTEAFF.

This clone was counted once. V is TRBV7-6 and J is TRBJ2-7, with D possibly matching TRBD1 (5 bases). The V end was cut by 1 base, the J end by 3 bases, with 10 bases between. The V gene's germline CDR1 is SGHVS and CDR2 FNYEAQ. The CDR3 has 14 residues. Written as DNA, the CDR3 is TGTGCCAGCAGCTTAGGTCCCAGGGTCTACGAGCAGTACTTC. Translating it yields CASSLGPRVYEQYF. Using reference TRBV7-6 and TRBJ2-7 for the parts outside the CDR3, the full variable domain is GAGVSQSPRYKVTKRGQDVALRCDPISGHVSLYWYRQALGQGPEFLTYFNYEAQQDKSGLPNDRFSAERPEGSISTLTIQRTEQRDSAMYRCASSLGPRVYEQYFGPGTRLTVT.

The gene calls are TRBV11-3 and TRBJ2-3; 9 positions agree with TRBD2. V shed 1 base and J 2 bases; nucleotides not matched to a gene: 4. CDR3 length: 16 residues. Looked up from germline, CDR1 is SGHNT and CDR2 is YENEEA. The DNA of the CDR3 is TGTGCCAGCAGCTTAGGACTAGCGGAAATCACAGATACGCAGTATTTT. Translation gives CASSLGLAEITDTQYF.

This CDR3 is CASSYGLENTDTQYF. The CDR3 DNA reads as TGTGCCAGCAGCTACGGTCTCGAAAACACAGATACGCAGTATTTT. The chain employs TRBV28 and TRBJ2-3; D remains ambiguous. The germline V gene encodes CDR1 MDHEN and CDR2 SYDVKM. V gave up 6 bases and J gave up 2 bases, with 15 bases separating them. The CDR3 has 15 residues.

This clone is a singleton in its sample. J is TRBJ2-7 and V is TRBV28; D is ambiguous. V lost 4 bases and J 2 bases, leaving 3 bases between the germline ends. Germline loops: CDR1 MDHEN, CDR2 SYDVKM. The CDR3 length is 11 residues. The CDR3 spells CASSSPYEQYF. The CDR3 bases are TGTGCCAGCAGTTCTCCCTACGAGCAGTACTTC.

V gene TRBV10-1 combines with J gene TRBJ2-7; TRBD2 matches at 14 bases. The CDR3 has 19 residues. Germline values: CDR1 WNHNN, CDR2 SYGVQD (reference sequence). With 6 bases clipped from V and 2 bases from J, the junction kept 15 bases outside the gene matches. The CDR3 spells CASRDRDERLAGGPYEQYF. The DNA for the CDR3 is TGCGCCAGCAGGGACAGGGATGAAAGACTAGCGGGAGGGCCCTACGAGCAGTACTTC.

This clone appeared a few times. This same CDR3 is encoded by further DNA sequences in the sample. The chain recombines TRBV9 with TRBJ2-2; 7 bases are a match to TRBD2. V shed 0 bases and J 4 bases; nucleotides not matched to a gene: 0. Germline V lookup: CDR1 SGDLS, CDR2 YYNGEE. There are 14 residues in the CDR3. The CDR3 DNA follows: TGTGCCAGCAGCGTAGGCGGGGGCACCGGGGAGCTGTTTTTT. Translation: CASSVGGGTGELFF.

This clone has a single count. The gene calls are TRBV27 and TRBJ2-7, with D possibly matching TRBD2 (6 bases). This CDR3 comprises 12 residues. Germline CDR1 MNHEY, CDR2 SMNVEV (reference sequence). Trimming removed 3 bases at V and 6 bases at J, with 9 bases between. CDR3 DNA sequence: TGTGCCAGCAGTTTGAGCGGGTTCGAGCAGTACTTC. This sequence encodes CASSLSGFEQYF.

The CDR3 protein is CASSNGQFNEQFF. CDR3 sequence (DNA): TGTGCCAGCAGCAACGGACAGTTTAATGAGCAGTTCTTC. The genes are TRBV21-1 and TRBJ2-1; the table's D call, TRBD1, has no DNA check behind it. TRBV21-1 is a known pseudogene. This CDR3 is built from 13 residues.

The chain recombines TRBV7-2 with TRBJ1-6, with D maybe TRBD1 (5 bases). Germline CDR1 is SGHTA and CDR2 is FQGNSA. The CDR3 totals 15 residues. Trimming took off 1 base at V and 13 bases at J, with 17 bases between the two ends. The CDR3 DNA sequence: TGTGCCAGCAGCTTAGGGACCGGGCGAGGGGATCCCCTCCACTTT. Its translation is CASSLGTGRGDPLHF.

The chain carries TRBV6-1 and TRBJ1-4, with 11 bases identical to TRBD1. The length of the CDR3 is 15 residues. V shed 5 bases, J shed 7 bases, and the junction held 6 bases outside the gene matches. Germline CDR1 reads MNHNS; CDR2 reads SASEGT. The chain's CDR3 is CASSRTGGNVEKLFF. In DNA, the CDR3 is TGTGCCAGCAGTAGGACAGGGGGCAACGTTGAAAAACTGTTTTTT.

The rearrangement links TRBV27 to TRBJ1-3, with D tentatively TRBD1 (5 bases). Deletions cut 4 bases from V and 0 bases from J, with 7 bases between. The CDR3 loop spans 14 amino acids. The germline V gene encodes CDR1 MNHEY and CDR2 SMNVEV (reference sequence). CDR3 residues: CASSSTGSGNTIYF. CDR3 DNA sequence: TGTGCCAGCAGTTCCACAGGCTCTGGAAACACCATATATTTT.

The chain recombines TRBV7-2 with TRBJ1-5, with D maybe TRBD1 (5 bases). The CDR3 is made up of 17 amino acids. Trimming took off 1 base at V and 0 bases at J, with 13 bases between the two ends. Germline V gene data show CDR1 as SGHTA and CDR2 as FQGNSA. CDR3 DNA sequence: TGTGCCAGCAGCTTAGGTTCCCAGGGCTATAGCAATCAGCCCCAGCATTTT. This translates into CASSLGSQGYSNQPQHF.

This rearrangement joins TRBV27 to TRBJ1-5; no clear D gene. Trimming took off 6 bases at V and 0 bases at J, with 15 bases between the two ends. The CDR3 spans 16 residues. Per germline, CDR1 MNHEY and CDR2 SMNVEV (reference sequence). The CDR3: CASSFSAAPSNQPQHF. DNA of the CDR3: TGTGCCAGCAGCTTTTCGGCAGCCCCTAGCAATCAGCCCCAGCATTTT.

The chain employs TRBV4-2 and TRBJ2-7; D perhaps matches TRBD2 (5 bases). From germline, CDR1 is LGHNA and CDR2 YNFKEQ. Trimming shortened V by 0 bases and J by 3 bases, and 6 bases separated the two germline ends. The CDR3 runs 13 residues. Here the CDR3 DNA reads TGTGCCAGCAGCCAAGATGGGAGCTACGAGCAGTACTTC. The encoded protein is CASSQDGSYEQYF.

As to this clone: Different DNA sequences within this sample yield the same CDR3. V is TRBV11-1 and J is TRBJ2-7; TRBD1 or TRBD2 may be the D gene (5 bases each). Per the germline V gene, CDR1 is SGHAT and CDR2 is FQDESV (reference sequence). The CDR3 is 13 amino acids. V shed 2 bases and J shed 3 bases, with 8 bases lying between them. The CDR3 protein is CASSLSGSYEQYF. In nucleotides, the CDR3 is TGTGCCAGCAGCTTATCAGGGAGCTACGAGCAGTACTTC.